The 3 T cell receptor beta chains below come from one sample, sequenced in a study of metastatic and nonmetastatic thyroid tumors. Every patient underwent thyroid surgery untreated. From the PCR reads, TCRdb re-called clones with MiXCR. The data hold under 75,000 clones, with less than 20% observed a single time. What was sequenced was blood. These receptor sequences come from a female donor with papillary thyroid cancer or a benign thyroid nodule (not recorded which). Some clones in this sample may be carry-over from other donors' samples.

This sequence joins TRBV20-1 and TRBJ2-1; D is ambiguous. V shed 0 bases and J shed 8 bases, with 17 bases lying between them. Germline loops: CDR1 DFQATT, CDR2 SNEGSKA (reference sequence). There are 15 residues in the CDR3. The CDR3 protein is CSARDWQEAQHEQFF. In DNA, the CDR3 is TGCAGTGCTAGAGATTGGCAAGAAGCCCAACATGAGCAGTTCTTC.

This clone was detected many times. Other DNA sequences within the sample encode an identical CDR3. The CDR3 coding sequence is TGTGCCAGCAGCTTAGGAAGACAGGGGACTAATGAAAAACTGTTTTTT. Translating gives CASSLGRQGTNEKLFF. The V call is TRBV7-9, the J call TRBJ1-4; 8 bases line up with TRBD1. The CDR3 is made up of 16 amino acids. V shed 1 base, J shed 2 bases, and the junction held 3 bases outside the gene matches. The germline gives CDR1 SEHNR, CDR2 FQNEAQ (reference sequence).

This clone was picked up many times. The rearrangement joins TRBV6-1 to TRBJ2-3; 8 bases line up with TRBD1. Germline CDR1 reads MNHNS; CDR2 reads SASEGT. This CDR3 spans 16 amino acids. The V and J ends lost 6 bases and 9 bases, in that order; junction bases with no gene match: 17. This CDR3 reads CASSPQAGGPWGTQYF. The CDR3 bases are TGTGCCAGCAGCCCTCAGGCAGGGGGCCCGTGGGGGACGCAGTATTTT.